The 14 T cell receptor beta chains below all came from one sample that was sequenced in a study of OX40 agonist ivuxolimab in advanced cancers. Profiled with immunoSEQ multiplex PCR; TCRdb holds only in-frame clones, not every one. The table includes about 120,000 clones, around 93% detected once. This material consisted of CD4+ or CD8+ T cells sorted from blood, taken in a trial of the OX40 agonist ivuxolimab. The receptors stem from an adult with an advanced solid tumor such as melanoma, head and neck, liver or kidney cancer.

The V and J genes are TRBV7-2 and TRBJ2-1; a weak D match, TRBD1 (5 bases). This CDR3 has 15 amino acids. V was clipped by 3 bases and J by 1 base, with 10 bases between them. CDR1 SGHTA and CDR2 FQGNSA come from the germline V gene. The DNA of the CDR3 is TGTGCCAGCAGCTTGGGGCAGCCTTCCTACAATGAGCAGTTCTTC. This sequence encodes CASSLGQPSYNEQFF.

The rearrangement uses TRBV5-6 and TRBJ2-7; D unclear. The CDR3 sequence is 15 residues long. The germline V and J ends were trimmed by 2 bases and 2 bases, with 14 bases remaining between them. Germline values: CDR1 SGHDT, CDR2 YYEEEE. The CDR3 sequence: CASSLLSGDPYEQYF. The CDR3 DNA sequence: TGTGCCAGCAGCTTATTATCTGGAGACCCCTACGAGCAGTACTTC.

V usage is TRBV4-3 and J usage is TRBJ2-2; D is ambiguous. Germline V lookup: CDR1 LGHNA, CDR2 YSLEER. V was trimmed by 3 bases and J by 1 base, leaving 3 bases between them. This CDR3 contains 13 residues. CDR3 DNA sequence: TGCGCCAGCAGCCACCAGAACACCGGGGAGCTGTTTTTT. Its protein product is CASSHQNTGELFF.

The V gene is TRBV14, the J gene TRBJ1-1; D gene uncertain. The CDR3 is made up of 16 amino acids. Trimming pared 0 bases from V and 0 bases from J, leaving 11 bases between. Germline CDR1 and CDR2: SGHDN and FVKESK. CDR3 nucleotide sequence: TGTGCCAGCAGCCAAGATGTTGGCAGGTTGAACACTGAAGCTTTCTTT. The encoded protein is CASSQDVGRLNTEAFF.

The rearrangement links TRBV5-4 to TRBJ2-3; 13 positions match TRBD2. This CDR3 comprises 17 residues. The V gene's germline CDR1 is SGHNT and CDR2 YYREEE (reference sequence). V lost 3 bases and J lost 0; bases outside the gene matches: 4. CDR3 coding DNA: TGTGCCAGCAGCTCACCGGGACTAGCGGGGAGCACAGATACGCAGTATTTT. Translated, it gives CASSSPGLAGSTDTQYF.

CDR3 DNA sequence: TGTGCCAGCGGTCGCAGGGAGAGCACCGGGGAGCTGTTTTTT. It encodes CASGRRESTGELFF. The chain combines TRBV6-5 with TRBJ2-2; D may correspond to TRBD1 or TRBD2 (5 bases each). The germline CDR1 and CDR2 sequences are MNHEY and SVGAGI. The V end lost 8 bases, the J end lost 4 bases, and 14 bases lay between the germline ends. The CDR3 spans 14 residues.

The chain has TRBV4-3 and TRBJ1-3; D gene ambiguous. V shed 0 bases and J shed 4 bases, with 10 bases lying between them. CDR3 length: 15 residues. CDR1 is LGHNA, CDR2 YSLEER, per germline. The CDR3 DNA sequence: TGCGCCAGCAGCCAAGAACGTTCTCTCGGAAACACCATATATTTT. It encodes CASSQERSLGNTIYF.

V gene TRBV6-7 combines with J gene TRBJ2-1, with TRBD2 identical over 9 bases. TRBV6-7 is identified as an open reading frame with a role that is uncertain. CDR3 size: 20 residues. Germline trimming cut 8 bases from V and 0 bases from J; bases unmatched to any gene: 20. The CDR3 bases are TGTGCCAGCGGGCCCGGGACTAGCAGAATCCCTTTTAGCTCCTACAATGAGCAGTTCTTC. Protein sequence: CASGPGTSRIPFSSYNEQFF.

The chain employs TRBV9 and TRBJ2-7; 8 positions agree with TRBD1. The germline V gene encodes CDR1 SGDLS and CDR2 YYNGEE. This CDR3 is built from 13 residues. With V trimmed by 4 bases and J by 7 bases, 7 bases remained unmatched. The CDR3 protein is CASSSDRGREQYF. CDR3 bases: TGTGCCAGCAGCTCAGACAGGGGACGTGAGCAGTACTTC.

This clone came up once. The CDR3 coding sequence is TGTGCCAGCAGCCAATCAAGCATCAACAGGGACCGAAATGAAAAACTGTTTTTT. Translated, it gives CASSQSSINRDRNEKLFF. The V gene is TRBV16, the J gene TRBJ1-4; TRBD1 is a possible D gene (6 bases). The germline gives CDR1 KGHSY, CDR2 FQNENV. CDR3 length: 18 amino acids. With 0 bases removed from V and 5 bases from J, the gap between germline ends came to 19 bases.

The chain is built from TRBV20-1 and TRBJ1-4, with unresolved D. Germline V gene data show CDR1 as DFQATT and CDR2 as SNEGSKA (reference sequence). The CDR3 has 11 amino acids. The V gene lost 3 bases and the J gene lost 6 bases, with 5 bases spanning the gap. The CDR3 loop reads CSASVDEKLFF. For the CDR3, the DNA is TGCAGTGCTAGTGTCGATGAAAAACTGTTTTTT.

J is TRBJ1-6 and V is TRBV29-1, with TRBD1 as a possible D gene (5 bases). Looked up from germline, CDR1 is SQVTM and CDR2 is ANQGSEA. This CDR3 spans 13 amino acids. Deletions cut 6 bases from V and 7 bases from J, with 13 bases between. The CDR3 region is CSVSAGPNSPLHF. The CDR3 DNA reads TGCAGCGTCTCCGCAGGGCCGAATTCACCCCTCCACTTT.

The rearrangement uses TRBV10-3 and TRBJ1-2; tentative D call: TRBD1 (5 bases). Looked up from germline, CDR1 is ENHRY and CDR2 is SYGVKD. The CDR3 consists of 14 residues. The germline V and J ends were trimmed by 4 bases and 0 bases, with 9 bases remaining between them. The CDR3 loop reads CAISVREANYGYTF. CDR3 bases: TGTGCCATCAGTGTCAGGGAAGCTAACTATGGCTACACCTTC.

The gene calls are TRBV7-2 and TRBJ1-2; D possibly corresponds to TRBD1 (5 bases). This CDR3 has 13 amino acids. Germline-derived CDR1 and CDR2 are SGHTA and FQGNSA. V lost 3 bases and J 2 bases, leaving 7 bases between the germline ends. CDR3 amino acids: CASSFRGNYGYTF. In DNA form, the CDR3 reads TGTGCCAGCAGCTTCCGGGGGAACTATGGCTACACCTTC.